Below are 22 T cell receptor beta chains sequenced from a single sample in a study of blood T cells in healthy people across ages. Through a sample-barcoded 5' primer and a J-beta primer mix, a second PCR was run for roughly 6 to 11 cycles. TCRdb reanalysed the 5' RACE reads using MiXCR and keeps one entry per CDR3 protein. The data contain around 1.5 million distinct CDR3 sequences, about 32% of them singletons. Sequenced material: blood. The receptors originated from a woman between 25 and 40 years old in good health.

The CDR3 protein is CAHNRGGYGYTF. The CDR3 bases are TGTGCCCACAACAGGGGGGGCTATGGCTACACCTTC. The V call is TRBV30, the J call TRBJ1-2, with 8 bases identical to TRBD1. In germline, CDR1 is GTSNPN, CDR2 SVGIG (reference sequence). V lost 8 bases, J lost 4 bases, and 6 bases stayed unmatched. The CDR3 consists of 12 residues.

This clonotype showed up just a few times. The chain employs TRBV2 and TRBJ2-3, with 8 bases lining up with TRBD2. This CDR3 is built from 17 residues. Per the germline V gene, CDR1 is SNHLY and CDR2 is FYNNEI. Losses at the gene ends were 2 bases for V and 0 bases for J; bases not matched to a gene: 7. The CDR3 sequence: CASSEQGLAASTDTQYF. Here the CDR3 DNA reads TGTGCCAGCAGTGAACAAGGACTAGCAGCTAGCACAGATACGCAGTATTTT.

This clonotype was counted only a few times. V is TRBV29-1 and J is TRBJ2-6; TRBD1 matches 9 bases. Germline CDR1 is SQVTM and CDR2 is ANQGSEA. This CDR3 contains 15 residues. The junction had 4 bases not matched to a gene; V was cut back by 5 bases and J by 2 bases. The CDR3 reads CSVTGGGPGANVLTF. The DNA for the CDR3 is TGCAGCGTTACAGGGGGCGGCCCTGGGGCCAACGTCCTGACTTTC.

This clonotype was seen at least ten times. The chain joins TRBV15 to TRBJ1-2; unclear D gene. V was pared by 0 bases and J by 6 bases, with 8 bases between. The CDR3 is made up of 13 amino acids. The V gene's germline CDR1 is LNHNV and CDR2 YYDKDF (reference sequence). CDR3 protein: CATSRDFGDGYTF. The CDR3 DNA reads TGTGCCACCAGCAGAGATTTCGGGGATGGCTACACCTTC.

This clonotype was seen a handful of times. DNA for the CDR3: TGTGCCAGTAGTATAACACAGGGGTTCGTTCGAAACGAGCAGTACTTC. This sequence encodes CASSITQGFVRNEQYF. The chain combines TRBV19 with TRBJ2-7; TRBD1 aligns across 7 bases. CDR3 length: 16 residues. V lost 2 bases to trimming and J lost 5 bases; unmatched junction nucleotides: 12. Looked up from germline, CDR1 is LNHDA and CDR2 is SQIVND (reference sequence).

The chain is built from TRBV15 and TRBJ2-5, with 11 bases fitting TRBD1. J gave up 5 bases and V 2 bases, and 4 bases lay outside the gene matches. CDR3 length: 15 amino acids. Germline V gene lookup returns CDR1 LNHNV and CDR2 YYDKDF (reference sequence). Here the CDR3 reads CATSRSRDRGETQYF. The CDR3 region has the DNA TGTGCCACCAGCAGATCCAGGGACAGGGGGGAGACCCAGTACTTC.

The chain combines TRBV6-6 with TRBJ1-3, with 11 bases identical to TRBD1. This CDR3 comprises 15 residues. Germline assignment: CDR1 MNHNY and CDR2 SVGAGI (reference sequence). Trimming removed 6 bases from V and 4 bases from J; junction bases left unmatched: 5. As DNA, the CDR3 is TGTGCCAGCAGATCGGACAGGGGGCAAGGAAACACCATATATTTT. Amino acids: CASRSDRGQGNTIYF.

The J gene is TRBJ2-1, the V gene TRBV4-2; TRBD2 aligns across 10 bases. Germline lookup yields CDR1 LGHNA and CDR2 YNFKEQ. The CDR3 has 16 amino acids. V dropped 4 bases and J dropped 4; count of bases not matched to a gene: 7. Here the CDR3 DNA reads TGTGCCAGCAGCCGACAAAGCGGGGGGGGATACAATGAGCAGTTCTTC. Its translation: CASSRQSGGGYNEQFF.

This clonotype was recorded a few times. The V and J genes are TRBV6-2 or TRBV6-3 and TRBJ2-3, with 11 bases fitting TRBD2. Germline V gene lookup returns CDR1 MNHEY and CDR2 SVGEGT. Trimming cost V 2 bases and J 4 bases; bases outside gene matches: 5. This CDR3 is 16 amino acids long. The CDR3 DNA follows: TGTGCCAGCAGTTACGTACTAGCGGGAGCGTCAGATACGCAGTATTTT. It yields the protein CASSYVLAGASDTQYF.

The V and J genes are TRBV25-1 and TRBJ1-1, with D possibly TRBD1 on 5 matching bases. Trimming left V 7 bases short and J 5 bases short, with 20 bases between. From germline, CDR1 is MGHDK and CDR2 SYGVNS. The CDR3 runs to 15 residues. Here the CDR3 reads CASTGNGAAITEAFF. The DNA for the CDR3 is TGTGCCAGCACCGGGAACGGGGCCGCGATAACTGAAGCTTTCTTT.

This clonotype was seen more than once but under ten times. V gene TRBV20-1 combines with J gene TRBJ2-7; 7 positions agree with TRBD2. V gave up 5 bases and J gave up 3 bases; unmatched junction bases: 13. This CDR3 spans 15 amino acids. Germline loops: CDR1 DFQATT, CDR2 SNEGSKA (reference sequence). CDR3 DNA sequence: TGCAGTGCTTCGAATTTAGCGGGCGGATACTACGAGCAGTACTTC. Protein: CSASNLAGGYYEQYF.

CDR3 protein: CASSLTGAGEGIQETQYF. The CDR3 DNA is TGTGCCAGCAGCTTAACAGGGGCGGGGGAGGGAATCCAAGAGACCCAGTACTTC. The J gene is TRBJ2-5, the V gene TRBV7-3; TRBD2 matches at 7 bases. CDR3 length: 18 residues. Losses at the gene ends were 0 bases for V and 1 base for J; bases not matched to a gene: 11. Germline CDR1 SGHTA, CDR2 FQGTGA.

This clonotype appeared many times. The V call is TRBV20-1, the J call TRBJ2-7; weak D call: TRBD2 (5 bases). Trimming pared 2 bases from V and 2 bases from J, leaving 13 bases between. Per the germline V gene, CDR1 is DFQATT and CDR2 is SNEGSKA (reference sequence). This CDR3 spans 14 amino acids. The CDR3 DNA sequence: TGCAGTGCTAGATGGAGGAGTCCTCCCTACGAGCAGTACTTC. Its translation is CSARWRSPPYEQYF.

The V and J genes are TRBV5-1 and TRBJ2-1; 7 bases are shared with TRBD2. The CDR3 totals 15 residues. Germline V CDR1 and CDR2: SGHRS, YFSETQ. The trim removed 0 bases at V and 7 bases at J, leaving 7 bases unmatched. CDR3 sequence (DNA): TGCGCCAGCAGCTTGGGGGCGGGAGATCAAAATGAGCAGTTCTTC. Protein: CASSLGAGDQNEQFF.

The chain couples TRBV6-1 to TRBJ2-5; TRBD2 agrees at 14 bases. J was trimmed by 5 bases and V by 4 bases; bases with no gene match: 6. This CDR3 contains 16 residues. CDR1 and CDR2 (germline): MNHNS, SASEGT. CDR3 sequence: CASSVGTSGGAETQYF. CDR3 sequence (DNA): TGTGCCAGCAGTGTGGGGACTAGCGGGGGAGCTGAGACCCAGTACTTC.

This clonotype was seen a single time. Sequence at one end of the junction differs from germline and may be a read error. V and J are TRBV4-2 and TRBJ2-7; D is perhaps TRBD1 (6 bases). This CDR3 has 14 amino acids. Per the germline V gene, CDR1 is LGHNA and CDR2 is YNFKEQ. The CDR3: CAGSQDTGSYEQYF. CDR3 in DNA: TGTGCCGGCAGCCAAGATACAGGGTCCTACGAGCAGTACTTC.

In its sample, this clonotype was seen a few times. The chain links TRBV9 to TRBJ1-2; D remains ambiguous. Germline V CDR1 and CDR2: SGDLS, YYNGEE. Trimming shortened V by 0 bases and J by 8 bases, and 11 bases separated the two germline ends. The length of the CDR3 is 13 residues. For the CDR3, the DNA is TGTGCCAGCAGCGTAGCCACTTCTGGAGGCTACACCTTC. It encodes CASSVATSGGYTF.

This clonotype was seen only a few times. J is TRBJ2-7 and V is TRBV11-2; D remains ambiguous. This CDR3 comprises 16 residues. Trimming removed 1 base from V and 3 bases from J, with 16 bases in between. Germline CDR1 and CDR2: SGHAT and FQNNGV. CDR3 bases: TGTGCCAGCAGCTTAGGCGGTTTGGGCCAGGTCTACGAGCAGTACTTC. Its translation is CASSLGGLGQVYEQYF.

This clonotype was detected only once. This chain joins TRBV20-1 and TRBJ2-1; possibly TRBD1 or TRBD2 for D (5 bases each). Trimming took off 6 bases at V and 4 bases at J, with 13 bases between the two ends. The CDR3 spans 13 residues. Germline loops: CDR1 DFQATT, CDR2 SNEGSKA (reference sequence). The CDR3 bases are TGCAGTGCGTGTAGGGACCATTACAATGAGCAGTTCTTC. Protein sequence: CSACRDHYNEQFF.

The rearrangement links TRBV27 to TRBJ1-2; 9 bases are shared with TRBD1. V trimming: 5 bases; J trimming: 3 bases; junction bases outside the gene matches: 7. Germline V gene sequence: CDR1 MNHEY, CDR2 SMNVEV (reference sequence). The CDR3 sequence is 15 residues long. The CDR3 DNA follows: TGTGCCAGCAGTAAACGACAGGGGGGTCACTATGGCTACACCTTC. Amino acid sequence: CASSKRQGGHYGYTF.

CDR3: CASSLTSSSYNSPLHF. For the CDR3, the DNA is TGTGCCAGCAGCTTAACGTCTAGCTCCTATAATTCACCCCTCCACTTT. This chain links TRBV7-9 with TRBJ1-6; D gene uncertain. Germline V gives CDR1 SEHNR, CDR2 FQNEAQ (reference sequence). CDR3 size: 16 residues. V was cut by 2 bases and J by 0 bases, with 8 bases left in between.

A word on this clonotype: This may arise from a read error, as a much more abundant clone is one base away. This rearrangement joins TRBV7-9 to TRBJ2-3; D not certain. The CDR3 length is 11 residues. Germline V lookup: CDR1 SEHNR, CDR2 FQNEAQ (reference sequence). This CDR3 is CASSITDTRYF. The CDR3 region has the DNA TGTGCCAGCAGCATCACAGATACGCGGTATTTT.